This passage covers 5 T cell receptor beta chains from one sample sequenced in a study of blood T cell repertoires in COVID-19. Sequenced by immunoSEQ multiplex PCR; TCRdb stores in-frame clones only, minus some. The sample contains about 200,000 clones, about 77% of which appear only once. The sequenced material came from PBMCs or T cells enriched from blood (not recorded which). The receptors originated from a woman aged 45-65 years with acute COVID-19.

The J gene is TRBJ2-4, the V gene TRBV7-2, with 8 bases matching TRBD1. The junction had 6 bases not matched to a gene; V was cut back by 3 bases and J by 11 bases. Germline loops: CDR1 SGHTA, CDR2 FQGNSA. The CDR3 spans 13 residues. CDR3 in DNA: TGTGCCAGCAGCTTCGGACAGGGTTTCCTTCAGTACTTC. This translates into CASSFGQGFLQYF.

This clone was found once. This chain links TRBV4-2 with TRBJ2-1; 10 bases line up with TRBD1. Germline assignment: CDR1 LGHNA and CDR2 YNFKEQ. Unmatched junction bases numbered 6, after V lost 1 base and J lost 6 bases. This CDR3 is built from 16 residues. The CDR3 DNA follows: TGTGCCAGCAGCCAAGTGGGGGACAGGGGATTCAATGAGCAGTTCTTC. Encoded protein: CASSQVGDRGFNEQFF.

The chain links TRBV5-4 to TRBJ2-3; D may be TRBD1 (6 bases). Germline loops: CDR1 SGHNT, CDR2 YYREEE (reference sequence). Between the trimmed V and J ends, which lost 0 bases and 4 bases, there was a span of 15 bases. The CDR3 has 16 residues. The CDR3 is CASSLDPARGPDTQYF. The DNA for the CDR3 is TGTGCCAGCAGCTTGGATCCGGCCAGGGGACCAGATACGCAGTATTTT.

This chain connects TRBV20-1 to TRBJ2-5; maybe TRBD2 (7 bases). The germline V and J ends were trimmed by 3 bases and 8 bases, with 19 bases remaining between them. CDR3 size: 14 residues. Germline CDR1 DFQATT, CDR2 SNEGSKA (reference sequence). For the CDR3, the DNA is TGCAGTGCTAGTAAGGGGGGGGCCGGTTTAACCCAGTACTTC. Amino acid sequence: CSASKGGAGLTQYF.

This clone was counted once. The chain has TRBV28 and TRBJ1-6, with 8 nucleotides matching TRBD1. V gave up 7 bases and J gave up 8 bases; unmatched junction bases: 10. CDR3 length: 15 amino acids. CDR1 MDHEN and CDR2 SYDVKM come from the germline V gene. CDR3 loop: CASTTIGQGYSPLHF. The CDR3 region has the DNA TGTGCCAGCACCACGATCGGACAGGGCTATTCACCCCTCCACTTT.